This T cell receptor beta chain comes out of a study of STAT5B mutations in CD4+ large granular lymphocyte leukemia. Healthy controls were blood donor buffy coats. Findings and limits, study-wide: Patient CD4-sorted repertoires stayed more clonal than healthy ones after leukemic-clone removal. 8/27 top patient clones versus 2/35 control clones were TRBV06-family. Main leukemic clonotypes were patient-specific, but 25% appeared at low frequency elsewhere.

A note on this clone: Its cognate antigen is unknown.

V shed 4 bases and J 7 bases; nucleotides not matched to a gene: 12. The CDR3 runs 17 residues. Germline CDR1 is SGHDT and CDR2 is YYEEEE. Repertoires were generated with immunoSEQ multiplex PCR, while TCRdb's copy carries only in-frame clones and drops some. The data contain approximately 20,000 clones, about 75% of them singletons. Sequencing was performed on CD4+ T cells from blood buffy coats. The clonotype originates from a human donor in good health. V is TRBV5-6 and J is TRBJ2-1; 12 nucleotides agree with TRBD2. CDR3 loop: CASSPDRLAGGGNEQFF. The CDR3 nucleotides are TGTGCCAGCAGCCCCGATAGGCTAGCGGGAGGGGGTAATGAGCAGTTCTTC.